This paragraph reports one T cell receptor beta chain. Its target is unknown. The sample originates from a study of beta chain features in type 1 diabetes. The study, taken as a whole, reports: Moderately but significantly shorter TCRB CDR3s were found in Type 1 diabetes patients in all four CD4+ subsets. Patients' naive, central memory and Treg TCRB repertoires seemed closer to one another than those of healthy donors.

Since all of the isolated RNA was reverse transcribed, expressed TCRB transcripts were what got sequenced. Profiled with immunoSEQ multiplex PCR; TCRdb holds only in-frame clones, not every one. Here the sample spans around 44,000 clones, approximately 48% being singletons. This CDR3 has 14 amino acids. Per the germline V gene, CDR1 is LGHNA and CDR2 is YNFKEQ. J gave up 7 bases and V 1 base, and 2 bases lay outside the gene matches. This chain connects TRBV4-2 to TRBJ2-1; 9 nucleotides match TRBD1. Input material: stem cell memory CD4+ T cells from blood. This TCR was recovered from a woman aged 25 to 39 in good health. In DNA form, the CDR3 reads TGTGCCAGCAGCCAAGGAGACAGGGGGAATGAGCAGTTCTTC. Its protein is CASSQGDRGNEQFF.